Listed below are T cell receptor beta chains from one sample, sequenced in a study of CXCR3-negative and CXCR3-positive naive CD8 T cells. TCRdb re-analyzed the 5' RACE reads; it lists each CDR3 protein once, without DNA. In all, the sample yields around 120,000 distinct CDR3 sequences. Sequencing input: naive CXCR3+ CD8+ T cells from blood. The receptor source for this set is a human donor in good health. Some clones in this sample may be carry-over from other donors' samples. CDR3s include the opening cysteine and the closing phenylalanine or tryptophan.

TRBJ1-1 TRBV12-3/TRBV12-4 CASSFQGVSEAFF
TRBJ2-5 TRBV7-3 CASSLNQHETQYF
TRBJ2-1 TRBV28 CASSSSGRAVEQFF
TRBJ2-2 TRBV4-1 CAISHLTGELFF
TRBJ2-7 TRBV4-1 CASSHQGSDEQYF
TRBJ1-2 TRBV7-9 CASSSGGMNYGYTF
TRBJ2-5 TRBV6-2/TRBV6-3 CASTHGGGAQETQYF
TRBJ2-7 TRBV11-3 CASHENRLGPREQYF
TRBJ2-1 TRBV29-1 CSVDSGGRARNEQFF
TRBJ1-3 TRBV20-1 CSATLPRAGNTIYF
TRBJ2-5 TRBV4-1 CASSQDKGGAEETQYF
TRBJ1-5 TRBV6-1 CASTLPAGQGGNQPQHF
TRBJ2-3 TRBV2 CASSPLTGEVADTQYF
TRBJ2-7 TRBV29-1 CSVLGGQGAYEQYF
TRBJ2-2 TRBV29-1 CSLMTANTGELFF
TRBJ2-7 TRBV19 CASSMLGDFTSYEQYF
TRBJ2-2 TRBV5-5 CASSLGGRGYRFAGELFF
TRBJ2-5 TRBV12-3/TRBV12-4 CASSLENSQETQYF
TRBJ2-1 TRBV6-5 CASSDPGNEQFF
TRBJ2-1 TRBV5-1 CASSLKAGVYNEQFF
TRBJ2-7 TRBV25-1 CASSDGGVAYEQYF
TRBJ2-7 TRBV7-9 CASSGGGVDEQYF
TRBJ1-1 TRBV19 CASSIDRWQGADTEAFF
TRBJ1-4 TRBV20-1 CSASRDESNEKLFF